Listed below are T cell receptor beta chains from one sample, sequenced in a study of cytotoxic CD8 clonotypes in ibrutinib-treated CLL. Assay: immunoSEQ multiplex PCR; the TCRdb copy retains only in-frame clones and omits some. The sample consists of around 160,000 clones, 81% of them appearing once. This sample comprised PBMCs, obtained after 12 months of ibrutinib treatment. The receptors derive from a human donor with chronic lymphocytic leukemia. Both conserved end residues are part of each CDR3. The D gene is left open where the match is weak. Clone size, where shown, is once, few, many, or a class for clones that have expanded.

clone_size,j_call,d_call,v_call,cdr3_aa,cdr3_nt
-,TRBJ2-2,TRBD1,TRBV9,CASSVGQGPGELFF,TGTGCCAGCAGCGTAGGACAGGGTCCCGGGGAGCTGTTTTTT
-,TRBJ2-5,TRBD1,TRBV15,CATSRLGTVGGETQYF,TGTGCCACCAGCAGATTGGGGACAGTGGGTGGTGAGACCCAGTACTTC
-,TRBJ1-2,TRBD1,TRBV6-6,CASSYNRGRNGYTF,TGTGCCAGCAGTTACAATAGGGGGCGCAATGGCTACACCTTC
few,TRBJ2-1,-,TRBV28,CASSQAEGGWYNEQFF,TGTGCCAGCAGCCAAGCCGAGGGGGGGTGGTACAATGAGCAGTTCTTC
-,TRBJ2-6,TRBD2,TRBV9,CASSVAGDYLSGANVLTF,TGTGCCAGCAGCGTAGCGGGGGACTACCTCTCTGGGGCCAACGTCCTGACTTTC
-,TRBJ2-3,-,TRBV28,CASSLERTSDTQYF,TGTGCCAGCAGTTTGGAGAGGACCTCAGATACGCAGTATTTT
-,TRBJ1-2,-,TRBV4-1,CASSQATRWDGYTF,TGCGCCAGCAGCCAAGCCACTAGGTGGGATGGCTACACCTTC
-,TRBJ2-1,TRBD2,TRBV5-4,CASSLWTSGGDEQFF,TGTGCCAGCAGCTTGTGGACTAGCGGGGGTGATGAGCAGTTCTTC
-,TRBJ1-1,-,TRBV4-3,CASSQGGQRNTEAFF,TGCGCCAGCAGCCAAGGAGGACAAAGGAACACTGAAGCTTTCTTT
-,TRBJ1-4,TRBD1,TRBV5-1,CASSLEGGGEKLFF,TGCGCCAGCAGCTTGGAAGGGGGCGGTGAAAAACTGTTTTTT
-,TRBJ1-2,-,TRBV5-8,CASSLEAGGGAYGYTF,TGTGCCAGCAGCTTGGAGGCTGGCGGGGGAGCCTATGGCTACACCTTC
-,TRBJ1-1,-,TRBV25-1,CASRGPLNTEAFF,TGTGCCAGCAGAGGACCGCTCAACACTGAAGCTTTCTTT
once,TRBJ2-7,TRBD2,TRBV4-1,CASSQRPGLAESYEQYF,TGCGCCAGCAGCCAACGTCCCGGACTAGCGGAGTCCTACGAGCAGTACTTC
-,TRBJ1-2,-,TRBV28,CATQSLWTPQSYGYTF,TGTGCCACACAATCACTTTGGACCCCGCAATCCTATGGCTACACCTTC
-,TRBJ1-1,-,TRBV7-2,CASSLVGRDTEAFF,TGTGCCAGCAGCTTAGTCGGCAGGGACACTGAAGCTTTCTTT
-,TRBJ1-6,TRBD1,TRBV28,CASRSQPGQGSPLHF,TGTGCCAGCAGGTCACAACCGGGACAGGGTAGCCCCCTCCACTTT
-,TRBJ1-2,TRBD1,TRBV30,CAWNRGSGYTF,TGTGCCTGGAACAGGGGCAGTGGCTACACCTTC
-,TRBJ2-7,TRBD1,TRBV4-1,CASSQAGTESYEQYF,TGCGCCAGCAGCCAAGCCGGGACAGAGTCCTACGAGCAGTACTTC
-,TRBJ2-3,TRBD2,TRBV7-9,CASSRASGEGTDTQYF,TGTGCCAGCAGTAGAGCTAGCGGGGAGGGCACAGATACGCAGTATTTT
-,TRBJ2-1,-,TRBV6-1,CASLYPVGHEQFF,TGTGCCAGCCTCTACCCGGTGGGGCATGAGCAGTTCTTC
-,TRBJ2-5,TRBD1,TRBV5-8,CASSKGQGAVETQYF,TGTGCCAGCAGCAAAGGACAGGGGGCCGTAGAGACCCAGTACTTC
-,TRBJ1-2,-,TRBV4-1,CASSQDRGGRYGYTF,TGCGCCAGCAGCCAAGATAGGGGCGGGAGGTATGGCTACACCTTC